Each of the 18 T cell receptor beta chains below was sequenced from the same sample in a study of T-cell memory formation after mild COVID-19. TCRdb passed the 5' RACE reads through MiXCR, listing each CDR3 protein once. Among about 400,000 distinct CDR3 sequences listed, about 17% were seen once. The sequenced sample consisted of PBMCs or a T cell subset sorted from them (not recorded which). The origin of the receptors is a man aged 18 to 29 who had mild COVID-19 (a few samples of this study predate the infection). Cell type and time point are not known.

J is TRBJ2-3 and V is TRBV20-1; TRBD2 matches 9 bases. Germline loops: CDR1 DFQATT, CDR2 SNEGSKA (reference sequence). The V segment lost 6 bases and the J segment 0 bases; nucleotides outside the gene matches: 7. The CDR3 extends over 15 amino acids. The CDR3 protein is CSAANSGGSTDTQYF. CDR3 DNA sequence: TGCAGTGCCGCCAATAGCGGGGGAAGCACAGATACGCAGTATTTT.

This rearrangement joins TRBV9 to TRBJ2-2, with a tentative D call TRBD2 (7 bases). The CDR3 loop spans 18 amino acids. The V and J ends lost 7 bases and 0 bases respectively, with 22 bases between them. In germline, CDR1 is SGDLS, CDR2 YYNGEE. The CDR3 bases are TGTGCCAGCGGGGGCAGGGGAGGGCCCATCACGAACACCGGGGAGCTGTTTTTT. This translates into CASGGRGGPITNTGELFF.

J is TRBJ2-3 and V is TRBV28; 9 nucleotides agree with TRBD2. The CDR3 runs to 13 residues. V lost 8 bases to trimming and J lost 6 bases; unmatched junction nucleotides: 6. CDR1 and CDR2 from the germline V gene are MDHEN and SYDVKM. Here the CDR3 reads CASLAGYIDTQYF. The CDR3 DNA reads as TGTGCCAGCCTAGCGGGGTATATTGATACGCAGTATTTT.

Here the CDR3 DNA reads TGTGCCAGCAGCCAGTTCGGGGCTAATGAGCAGTTCTTC. Protein: CASSQFGANEQFF. This chain uses TRBV3-1 with TRBJ2-1, with D possibly being TRBD1 or TRBD2 (5 bases each). In germline, CDR1 is LGHDT, CDR2 YNNKEL (reference sequence). CDR3 length: 13 residues. Trimming pared 3 bases from V and 7 bases from J, leaving 10 bases between.

The CDR3 here is CASSLGAVYTGELFF. Written as DNA, the CDR3 is TGCGCCAGCAGCTTGGGGGCAGTCTACACCGGGGAGCTGTTTTTT. The V gene is TRBV5-1, the J gene TRBJ2-2, with unresolved D. Germline lookup yields CDR1 SGHRS and CDR2 YFSETQ. V dropped 0 bases and J dropped 3 bases, with 9 bases sitting between them. This CDR3 comprises 15 residues. The variable domain in full, with the rest retrieved from reference TRBV5-1 and TRBJ2-2, is KAGVTQTPRYLIKTRGQQVTLSCSPISGHRSVSWYQQTPGQGLQFLFEYFSETQRNKGNFPGRFSGRQFSNSRSEMNVSTLELGDSALYLCASSLGAVYTGELFFGEGSRLTVL.

To note about this clonotype: The limits of the CDR3 on the DNA are not certain, so only TCRdb's listed CDR3 is given. The genes are TRBV15 and TRBJ2-1. Ends included, the CDR3 has 14 residues. The germline gives CDR1 LNHNV, CDR2 YYDKDF (reference sequence). CDR3 sequence: CATSRDHFGNEQFF.

The chain links TRBV6-1 to TRBJ2-7; TRBD1 matches 10 bases. The germline V gene encodes CDR1 MNHNS and CDR2 SASEGT. Unmatched junction bases numbered 3, after V lost 1 base and J lost 3 bases. The CDR3 is 15 residues long. The CDR3, as DNA: TGTGCCAGCAGTGAAGGGGGACAGGGGCTCTACGAGCAGTACTTC. Protein sequence: CASSEGGQGLYEQYF.

This chain connects TRBV23-1 to TRBJ1-4; no reliable D call. TRBV23-1 belongs to the ORF category, with a function that is uncertain. Trimming took off 0 bases at V and 8 bases at J, with 13 bases between the two ends. The CDR3 has 15 amino acids. The CDR3 region has the DNA TGCGCCAGCAGTCAATCTGACGGGCGCGGGGAAAAACTGTTTTTT. Amino acids: CASSQSDGRGEKLFF.

This clonotype was observed a handful of times. V and J are TRBV19 and TRBJ2-1; 9 bases agree with TRBD2. Germline V gene lookup returns CDR1 LNHDA and CDR2 SQIVND (reference sequence). The CDR3 contains 16 residues. J was trimmed by 8 bases and V by 9 bases; bases with no gene match: 17. The CDR3: CASSFLRAGGRDEQFF. As DNA, the CDR3 is TGTGCCAGCAGCTTCTTACGAGCGGGGGGTAGGGATGAGCAGTTCTTC. Full variable domain (missing parts from reference TRBV19 and TRBJ2-1): DGGITQSPKYLFRKEGQNVTLSCEQNLNHDAMYWYRQDPGQGLRLIYYSQIVNDFQKGDIAEGYSVSREKKESFPLTVTSAQKNPTAFYLCASSFLRAGGRDEQFFGPGTRLTVL.

The genes are TRBV4-3 and TRBJ2-2; weak D call: TRBD2 (6 bases). This CDR3 region has 16 residues. Trimming removed 4 bases at V and 1 base at J, with 13 bases between. CDR1 LGHNA and CDR2 YSLEER come from the germline V gene. The CDR3: CASSLRVAVNTGELFF. DNA for the CDR3: TGCGCCAGCAGCCTTCGGGTAGCGGTGAACACCGGGGAGCTGTTTTTT.

This clonotype showed up many times. J is TRBJ2-5 and V is TRBV7-9, with 11 bases fitting TRBD1. The CDR3 is 15 residues long. Germline lookup yields CDR1 SEHNR and CDR2 FQNEAQ (reference sequence). V dropped 5 bases and J dropped 2; count of bases not matched to a gene: 4. The CDR3 region is CASSPGTGGQETQYF. The CDR3, as DNA: TGTGCCAGCAGCCCAGGGACAGGGGGACAAGAGACCCAGTACTTC.

This clonotype was counted only a few times. V usage is TRBV2 and J usage is TRBJ2-5; 11 bases are a match to TRBD2. Germline values: CDR1 SNHLY, CDR2 FYNNEI. The CDR3 length is 15 residues. Losses at the gene ends were 4 bases for V and 2 bases for J; bases not matched to a gene: 3. The CDR3 DNA sequence: TGTGCCAGCAGTGGGGCTAGCGGGGGGCAAGAGACCCAGTACTTC. As protein: CASSGASGGQETQYF. The full variable domain, rest sourced from reference TRBV2 and TRBJ2-5, is EPEVTQTPSHQVTQMGQEVILRCVPISNHLYFYWYRQILGQKVEFLVSFYNNEISEKSEIFDDQFSVERPDGSNFTLKIRSTKLEDSAMYFCASSGASGGQETQYFGPGTRLLVL.

For the CDR3, the DNA is TGTGCCAGCTCACCTCTGCAGGACAGGGTGTCTGGGGCCAACGTCCTGACTTTC. This translates into CASSPLQDRVSGANVLTF. The J gene is TRBJ2-6, the V gene TRBV18; TRBD1 aligns across 8 bases. Trimming removed 3 bases from V and 1 base from J; junction bases left unmatched: 8. This CDR3 comprises 18 residues. Germline V gives CDR1 KGHSH, CDR2 LQKENI.

Only a few counts were recorded for this clonotype. The V and J genes are TRBV5-5 and TRBJ2-4; 8 nucleotides align to TRBD1. The CDR3 extends over 18 amino acids. V dropped 1 base and J dropped 3; count of bases not matched to a gene: 12. CDR1 is SGHKS and CDR2 is YYEKEE in the germline V gene (reference sequence). The CDR3 DNA sequence: TGTGCCAGCAGCTTGCTAGACAGGGGAGATGATGGCAAAAACATTCAGTACTTC. Translated: CASSLLDRGDDGKNIQYF.

This clonotype showed up just a few times. V usage is TRBV6-6 and J usage is TRBJ2-3; a possible D gene is TRBD2 (5 bases). V lost 6 bases to trimming and J lost 4 bases, with 11 bases between them. The CDR3 is made up of 13 amino acids. Germline-derived CDR1 and CDR2 are MNHNY and SVGAGI (reference sequence). The CDR3 nucleotides are TGTGCCAGCAGCCGACTAAATGCAGATACGCAGTATTTT. This encodes CASSRLNADTQYF.

The chain employs TRBV28 and TRBJ1-4; D remains unclear. Trimming pared 6 bases from V and 5 bases from J, leaving 16 bases between. This CDR3 is built from 15 residues. CDR1 MDHEN and CDR2 SYDVKM come from the germline V gene. CDR3 sequence reads: CASSLLTENNEKLFF. The CDR3, as DNA: TGTGCCAGCAGCCTTCTCACAGAGAACAATGAAAAACTGTTTTTT.

V gene TRBV5-1 combines with J gene TRBJ2-1, with TRBD2 matching 16 bases. The germline V gene encodes CDR1 SGHRS and CDR2 YFSETQ. The CDR3 spans 18 residues. With V trimmed by 3 bases and J by 3 bases, 6 bases remained unmatched. CDR3 sequence: CASSSGLAGGAFYNEQFF. DNA for the CDR3: TGCGCCAGCAGCTCGGGACTAGCGGGGGGGGCGTTCTACAATGAGCAGTTCTTC.

In its sample, this clonotype was seen a few times. This chain joins TRBV6-5 and TRBJ2-7; 8 bases align to TRBD1. Germline CDR1 MNHEY, CDR2 SVGAGI. V lost 5 bases, J lost 5 bases, and 5 bases stayed unmatched. The CDR3 consists of 13 residues. CDR3 loop: CASSRLQGDEQYF. The DNA of the CDR3 is TGTGCCAGCAGTCGACTACAGGGGGACGAGCAGTACTTC.